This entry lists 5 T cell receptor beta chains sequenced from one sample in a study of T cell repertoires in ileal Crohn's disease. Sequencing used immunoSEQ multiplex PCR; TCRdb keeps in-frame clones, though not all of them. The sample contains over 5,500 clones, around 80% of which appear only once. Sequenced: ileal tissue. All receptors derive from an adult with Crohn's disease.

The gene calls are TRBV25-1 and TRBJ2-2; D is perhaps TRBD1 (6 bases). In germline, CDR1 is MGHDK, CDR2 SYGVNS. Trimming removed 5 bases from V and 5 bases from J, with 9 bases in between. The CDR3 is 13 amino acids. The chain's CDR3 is CASSLQGTGELFF. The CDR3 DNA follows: TGTGCCAGCAGTCTACAGGGTACCGGGGAGCTGTTTTTT.

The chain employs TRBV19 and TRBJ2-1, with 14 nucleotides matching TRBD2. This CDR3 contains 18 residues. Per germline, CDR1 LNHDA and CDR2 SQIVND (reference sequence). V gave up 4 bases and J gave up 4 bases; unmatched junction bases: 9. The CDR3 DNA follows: TGTGCCAGTAGTACCCGGGGACTAGCGGGAGCGAGTTACAATGAGCAGTTCTTC. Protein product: CASSTRGLAGASYNEQFF.

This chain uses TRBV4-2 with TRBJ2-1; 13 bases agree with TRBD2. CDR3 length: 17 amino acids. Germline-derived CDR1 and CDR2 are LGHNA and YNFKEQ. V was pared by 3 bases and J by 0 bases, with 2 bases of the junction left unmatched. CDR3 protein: CASSQTSGGYSYNEQFF. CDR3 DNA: TGTGCCAGCAGCCAGACTAGCGGGGGGTACTCCTACAATGAGCAGTTCTTC.

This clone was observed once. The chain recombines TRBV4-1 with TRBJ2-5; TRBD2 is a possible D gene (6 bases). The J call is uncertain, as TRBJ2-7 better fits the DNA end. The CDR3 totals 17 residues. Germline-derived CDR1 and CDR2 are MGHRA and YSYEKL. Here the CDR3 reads CASSQGLSAGPGYEQYF. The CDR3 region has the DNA TGCGCCAGCAGCCAAGGGTTAAGTGCGGGGCCAGGGTACGAGCAGTACTTC.

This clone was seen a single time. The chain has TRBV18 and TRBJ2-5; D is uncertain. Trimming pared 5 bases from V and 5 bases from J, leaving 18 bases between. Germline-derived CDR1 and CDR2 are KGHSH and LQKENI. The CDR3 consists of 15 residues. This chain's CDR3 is CASSATPPPAETQYF. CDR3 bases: TGTGCCAGCTCAGCCACCCCGCCCCCTGCGGAGACCCAGTACTTC.